A single sample gave rise to the 7 T cell receptor beta chains below, sequenced in a study of T cell responses to AZD1222 COVID-19 vaccine. Method: immunoSEQ multiplex PCR; TCRdb's copy keeps in-frame clones and lacks some. The repertoire holds some 130,000 clones, with around 85% as singletons. The specimen comprised peripheral blood, sampled on day 0 of AZD1222 vaccination. These receptors were collected from an adult in good health.

V usage is TRBV19 and J usage is TRBJ1-4; D gene uncertain. The V gene lost 2 bases and the J gene lost 1 base, with 8 bases spanning the gap. Germline CDR1 reads LNHDA; CDR2 reads SQIVND (reference sequence). CDR3 length: 15 residues. The CDR3 DNA reads TGTGCCAGTAGTATAAACTGGGGAACTAATGAAAAACTGTTTTTT. Amino acids: CASSINWGTNEKLFF.

This clone was observed a few times. This chain joins TRBV30 and TRBJ2-2, with 7 bases matching TRBD2. The CDR3 is 14 residues long. The junction had 9 bases not matched to a gene; V was cut back by 4 bases and J by 7 bases. Germline CDR1 and CDR2: GTSNPN and SVGIG (reference sequence). The CDR3 here is CAWTTGGDHGELFF. The CDR3 region has the DNA TGTGCCTGGACCACTGGGGGGGACCACGGGGAGCTGTTTTTT.

This clone was observed a single time. The chain links TRBV29-1 to TRBJ2-2, with a tentative D call TRBD1 (5 bases). The germline V gene has CDR1 SQVTM and CDR2 ANQGSEA. V lost 2 bases and J lost 2, with 15 bases in between. This CDR3 spans 16 amino acids. CDR3 DNA: TGCAGCGTTGAACCCTCAGACAGCCCCAACACCGGGGAGCTGTTTTTT. Translated, it gives CSVEPSDSPNTGELFF.

This chain links TRBV5-6 with TRBJ1-2; possibly TRBD1 for D (6 bases). The ends were cut back, 2 bases at V and 5 bases at J, with 7 bases in the middle. Germline assignment: CDR1 SGHDT and CDR2 YYEEEE. The CDR3 consists of 12 residues. The CDR3, as DNA: TGTGCCAGCAGCTTACAGGGTTATGGCTACACCTTC. This encodes CASSLQGYGYTF.

This rearrangement joins TRBV29-1 to TRBJ2-2; D might be TRBD2 (6 bases). The germline gives CDR1 SQVTM, CDR2 ANQGSEA. The CDR3 length is 14 residues. V lost 6 bases and J 4 bases, leaving 15 bases between the germline ends. CDR3: CSVNRDSLTGELFF. The CDR3 DNA reads as TGCAGCGTGAACCGGGACTCGCTCACCGGGGAGCTGTTTTTT.

This clone was seen only once. The rearrangement uses TRBV19 and TRBJ2-6; D is tentatively TRBD1 or TRBD2 (5 bases each). Per germline, CDR1 LNHDA and CDR2 SQIVND (reference sequence). The CDR3 runs to 18 residues. Trimming shortened V by 9 bases and J by 0 bases, and 21 bases separated the two germline ends. The CDR3, as DNA: TGTGCCAGCCAGCCTCCTAGGGACCTGAGCTCTGGGGCCAACGTCCTGACTTTC. Translated, it gives CASQPPRDLSSGANVLTF.

This chain connects TRBV5-1 to TRBJ1-1; weak D call: TRBD1 (6 bases). The CDR3 length is 13 residues. CDR1 and CDR2 (germline): SGHRS, YFSETQ. V lost 6 bases, J lost 4 bases, and 13 bases lay in between. CDR3 in amino acids: CASTYIGGTEAFF. For the CDR3, the DNA is TGCGCCAGCACCTACATAGGGGGCACTGAAGCTTTCTTT. The full variable domain, rest sourced from reference TRBV5-1 and TRBJ1-1, is KAGVTQTPRYLIKTRGQQVTLSCSPISGHRSVSWYQQTPGQGLQFLFEYFSETQRNKGNFPGRFSGRQFSNSRSEMNVSTLELGDSALYLCASTYIGGTEAFFGQGTRLTVV.